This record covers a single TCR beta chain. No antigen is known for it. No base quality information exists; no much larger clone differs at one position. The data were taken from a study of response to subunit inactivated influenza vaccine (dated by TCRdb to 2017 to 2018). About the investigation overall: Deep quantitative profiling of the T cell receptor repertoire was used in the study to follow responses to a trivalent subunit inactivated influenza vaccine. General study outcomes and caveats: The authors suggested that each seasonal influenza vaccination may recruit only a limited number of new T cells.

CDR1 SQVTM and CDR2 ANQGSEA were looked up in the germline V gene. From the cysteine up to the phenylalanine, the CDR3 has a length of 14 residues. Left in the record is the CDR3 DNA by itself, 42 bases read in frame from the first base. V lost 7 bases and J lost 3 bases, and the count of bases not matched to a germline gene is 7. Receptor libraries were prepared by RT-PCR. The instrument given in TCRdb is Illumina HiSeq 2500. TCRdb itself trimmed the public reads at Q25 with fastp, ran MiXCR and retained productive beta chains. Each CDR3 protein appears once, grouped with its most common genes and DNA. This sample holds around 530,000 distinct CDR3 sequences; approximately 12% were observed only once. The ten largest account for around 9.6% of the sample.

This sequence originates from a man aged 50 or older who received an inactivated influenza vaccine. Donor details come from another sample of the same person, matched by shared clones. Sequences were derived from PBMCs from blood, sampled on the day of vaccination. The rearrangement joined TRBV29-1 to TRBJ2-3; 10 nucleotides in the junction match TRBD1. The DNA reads TGCAGCGGACAGGGGGCAATTAGTACAGATACGCAGTATTTT. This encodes CSGQGAISTDTQYF.